A single sample gave rise to the 17 T cell receptor beta chains below, sequenced in a study of shared clonotypes between healthy human individuals. Sequenced by immunoSEQ multiplex PCR; TCRdb stores in-frame clones only, minus some. The data contain roughly 1,600,000 clones, around 98.5% of them singletons. The specimen was naive CD4+ T cells sorted from blood. Noted subset: CD45RA+ positively selected. The source of these receptors is a man under 40 in good health.

This chain links TRBV28 with TRBJ1-2; 9 bases map to TRBD1. V shed 3 bases and J 0 bases; nucleotides not matched to a gene: 8. The V gene's germline CDR1 is MDHEN and CDR2 SYDVKM. The CDR3 contains 17 residues. The chain's CDR3 is CASSLTGQGTANYGYTF. The CDR3 DNA sequence: TGTGCCAGCAGTTTGACCGGACAGGGGACAGCTAACTATGGCTACACCTTC.

The V gene is TRBV28, the J gene TRBJ1-5; D possibly corresponds to TRBD1 (5 bases). The CDR3 extends over 17 amino acids. Germline V gives CDR1 MDHEN, CDR2 SYDVKM. V lost 3 bases to trimming and J lost 7 bases, with 22 bases between them. The CDR3 reads CASSFKFYPGRGQPQHF. CDR3 nucleotide sequence: TGTGCCAGCAGTTTCAAGTTCTACCCAGGGAGAGGACAGCCCCAGCATTTT.

This chain links TRBV18 with TRBJ1-2; D gene uncertain. The CDR3 totals 16 residues. Germline V lookup: CDR1 KGHSH, CDR2 LQKENI. Trimming removed 3 bases from V and 6 bases from J, with 20 bases in between. The CDR3 region has the DNA TGTGCCAGCTCACCTTCCGTACTGAGGGATAGGGATGGCTACACCTTC. Protein sequence: CASSPSVLRDRDGYTF.

The chain links TRBV21-1 to TRBJ2-1; the DNA was not compared with TRBD2, the D call given in the table. TRBV21-1 constitutes a pseudogene. The CDR3 is made up of 16 amino acids. The CDR3 coding sequence is TGTGCCAGCAGGGGGAGAGAGCGGCGCTCCTACAATGAGCAGTTCTTC. It yields the protein CASRGRERRSYNEQFF.

The gene calls are TRBV7-9 and TRBJ2-7; TRBD2 is a possible D gene (5 bases). V dropped 0 bases and J dropped 3 bases, with 12 bases sitting between them. Germline CDR1 reads SEHNR; CDR2 reads FQNEAQ (reference sequence). The CDR3 is made up of 15 amino acids. This CDR3 is CASSLAWPGFYEQYF. CDR3 nucleotides: TGTGCCAGCAGCTTAGCATGGCCGGGATTCTACGAGCAGTACTTC.

This clone occurred once. This chain connects TRBV5-1 to TRBJ2-1; D perhaps matches TRBD2 (6 bases). CDR3 size: 20 residues. V was trimmed by 0 bases and J by 5 bases, leaving 27 bases between them. Per germline, CDR1 SGHRS and CDR2 YFSETQ. CDR3 sequence reads: CASSLVGVRALGWRDNEQFF. The DNA of the CDR3 is TGCGCCAGCAGCTTGGTGGGCGTACGGGCCTTAGGGTGGAGGGACAATGAGCAGTTCTTC.

V and J are TRBV7-6 and TRBJ1-4; D may be TRBD1 (5 bases). Germline assignment: CDR1 SGHVS and CDR2 FNYEAQ. The CDR3 spans 17 residues. V was pared by 2 bases and J by 5 bases, with 18 bases between. The CDR3 loop reads CASSLQSGGLINEKLFF. The CDR3 nucleotides read TGTGCCAGCAGCTTACAGAGCGGGGGTCTGATCAATGAAAAACTGTTTTTT.

The V and J genes are TRBV9 and TRBJ1-1; D is perhaps TRBD1 (5 bases). Germline CDR1 SGDLS, CDR2 YYNGEE. The CDR3 spans 12 residues. With 0 bases removed from V and 12 bases from J, the gap between germline ends came to 12 bases. The CDR3 loop is CASSVAGAIPFF. The CDR3 DNA follows: TGTGCCAGCAGCGTAGCTGGGGCAATTCCTTTCTTT.

For the CDR3, the DNA is TGTGCCAGCAGCCAAGATCGGGCCCGGAGAGAGACCCAGTACTTC. Translating gives CASSQDRARRETQYF. The chain combines TRBV14 with TRBJ2-5; no clear D. Germline values: CDR1 SGHDN, CDR2 FVKESK. The CDR3 loop spans 15 amino acids. The V end lost 0 bases, the J end lost 4 bases, and 12 bases lay between the germline ends.

The rearrangement links TRBV5-1 to TRBJ2-1, with 11 bases aligning to TRBD2. With 1 base clipped from V and 3 bases from J, the junction kept 3 bases outside the gene matches. Germline CDR1 reads SGHRS; CDR2 reads YFSETQ. The CDR3 totals 16 residues. In DNA, the CDR3 is TGCGCCAGCAGCTTGTTTGGGACTAGCGGCTACAATGAGCAGTTCTTC. Amino acids: CASSLFGTSGYNEQFF.

The rearrangement links TRBV28 to TRBJ2-3, with TRBD1 matching 8 bases. The CDR3 has 17 amino acids. Germline loops: CDR1 MDHEN, CDR2 SYDVKM. V gave up 3 bases and J gave up 0 bases; unmatched junction bases: 8. CDR3 loop: CASSLPGTGTSTDTQYF. The CDR3 DNA sequence: TGTGCCAGCAGTTTGCCTGGGACAGGCACTAGCACAGATACGCAGTATTTT.

V and J are TRBV28 and TRBJ1-2; D remains ambiguous. V gave up 3 bases and J gave up 7 bases, with 12 bases separating them. The CDR3 extends over 13 amino acids. Germline CDR1 reads MDHEN; CDR2 reads SYDVKM. This CDR3 reads CASSFAPPSGYTF. The DNA of the CDR3 is TGTGCCAGCAGTTTCGCCCCTCCAAGTGGCTACACCTTC.

This chain uses TRBV7-6 with TRBJ2-7, with D perhaps TRBD1 or TRBD2 (5 bases each). The CDR3 consists of 14 residues. V lost 5 bases and J 3 bases, leaving 14 bases between the germline ends. The germline V gene encodes CDR1 SGHVS and CDR2 FNYEAQ. CDR3 in DNA: TGTGCCAGCAGCCCAAGGGACGGAGGCTACGAGCAGTACTTC. This codes for CASSPRDGGYEQYF.

The chain links TRBV29-1 to TRBJ2-7, with TRBD2 identical over 11 bases. CDR1 SQVTM and CDR2 ANQGSEA come from the germline V gene. The CDR3 totals 13 residues. V was clipped by 6 bases and J by 3 bases; unmatched bases: 4. The DNA of the CDR3 is TGCAGCGTCGGCGGACTAGCGGGCTACGAGCAGTACTTC. The encoded protein is CSVGGLAGYEQYF.

In its sample, this clone was seen once. Additional DNA sequences in this sample encode the identical CDR3. The chain combines TRBV18 with TRBJ2-5; a weak D match, TRBD2 (5 bases). V was cut by 4 bases and J by 5 bases, with 5 bases left in between. There are 11 residues in the CDR3. CDR1 KGHSH and CDR2 LQKENI come from the germline V gene. Written as DNA, the CDR3 is TGTGCCAGCTCACGGGAGGAGACCCAGTACTTC. Amino acids: CASSREETQYF.

This sequence joins TRBV29-1 and TRBJ2-2, with a possible D match to TRBD2 (5 bases). The CDR3 length is 13 residues. CDR1 is SQVTM, CDR2 ANQGSEA, per germline. V gave up 3 bases and J gave up 0 bases, with 5 bases separating them. The CDR3 here is CSVDGANTGELFF. CDR3 coding DNA: TGCAGCGTTGACGGGGCGAACACCGGGGAGCTGTTTTTT.

A note on this clone: The sample contains more than one DNA sequence encoding this CDR3. The chain couples TRBV5-1 to TRBJ2-7, with TRBD2 identical over 15 bases. This CDR3 comprises 16 residues. J lost 1 base, V lost 4 bases, and 3 bases had no gene match. Germline CDR1 is SGHRS and CDR2 is YFSETQ. CDR3 loop: CASSPGLAGGSYEQYF. In DNA form, the CDR3 reads TGCGCCAGCAGCCCCGGACTAGCGGGGGGGTCCTACGAGCAGTACTTC.